These T cell receptor beta chains were read from a single sample in a study of chemoradiotherapy in HPV16-positive cancers. The assay was immunoSEQ multiplex PCR, and TCRdb's table has in-frame clones only and misses some. The sample includes 25,000 to 30,000 clones, over 90% seen only once; the top ten take under 20%. The sequenced sample was blood, obtained from a patient who underwent chemoradiotherapy. The origin of the receptors is a human donor with HPV-associated anogenital cancer. Each CDR3 is given with its conserved first and last residue. A D gene is named only where the DNA matches it firmly. Only part of the rows carry a size: once, few, many, or a class if the clone is expanded.

>TRBV6-5|TRBJ1-5|NA|NA
CASSYSSRDGQPQHF
TGTGCCAGCAGTTACTCGAGCAGGGATGGACAGCCCCAGCATTTT
>TRBV19|TRBJ2-4|TRBD1|NA
CASSIGQGRRAKNIQYF
TGTGCCAGTAGTATAGGACAGGGGCGCCGAGCCAAAAACATTCAGTACTTC
>TRBV4-1|TRBJ2-1|NA|NA
CASSQDRGSYNEQFF
TGCGCCAGCAGCCAAGACAGAGGGTCCTACAATGAGCAGTTCTTC
>TRBV13|TRBJ2-5|TRBD2|NA
CASSFRGGETQYF
TGTGCCAGCAGCTTTCGGGGGGGAGAGACCCAGTACTTC
>TRBV6-4|TRBJ2-7|TRBD1|NA
CASRRQGAYEQYF
TGTGCCAGCAGGCGACAGGGGGCTTACGAGCAGTACTTC
>TRBV7-9|TRBJ2-1|NA|NA
CASSALGRVRDEQFF
TGTGCCAGCAGCGCCCTAGGAAGGGTGAGGGATGAGCAGTTCTTC
>TRBV4-3|TRBJ1-1|NA|NA
CASGSGRMTEAFF
TGCGCCAGCGGCTCGGGGAGGATGACTGAAGCTTTCTTT
>TRBV29-1|TRBJ2-1|TRBD2|once
CSVEAGAAYNEQFF
TGCAGCGTTGAGGCGGGAGCCGCCTACAATGAGCAGTTCTTC
>TRBV4-1|TRBJ2-7|NA|NA
CASSQDLGGYYEQYF
TGCGCCAGCAGCCAAGATCTGGGCGGATATTACGAGCAGTACTTC
>TRBV28|TRBJ2-5|TRBD1|NA
CASSPGDSRRETQYF
TGTGCCAGCAGTCCTGGGGACAGTAGAAGAGAGACCCAGTACTTC
>TRBV11-2|TRBJ2-1|TRBD2|NA
CASSLDPSGRAWFSYNEQFF
TGTGCCAGCAGCTTAGACCCTAGCGGGAGGGCCTGGTTTTCCTACAATGAGCAGTTCTTC
>TRBV6-6|TRBJ1-6|TRBD1|few
CASTQGDRANSPLHF
TGTGCCAGCACCCAAGGGGACAGGGCTAATTCACCCCTCCACTTT
>TRBV11-3|TRBJ2-2|NA|NA
CASKGTGELFF
TGTGCCAGCAAAGGAACCGGGGAGCTGTTTTTT
>TRBV10-2|TRBJ1-5|NA|NA
CASSQGRNSNQPQHF
TGCGCCAGCTCTCAGGGCAGGAATAGCAATCAGCCCCAGCATTTT
>TRBV11-2|TRBJ2-2|NA|once
CASSLSRNTGELFF
TGTGCCAGCAGCTTGAGCAGGAACACCGGGGAGCTGTTTTTT
>TRBV4-1|TRBJ1-2|NA|NA
CASSQVINLGYTF
TGCGCCAGCAGCCAAGTAATTAATCTCGGCTACACCTTC
>TRBV7-2|TRBJ2-2|TRBD2|NA
CASSLSGNWELFF
TGTGCCAGCAGCCTCAGCGGGAACTGGGAGCTGTTTTTT
>TRBV7-9|TRBJ2-5|TRBD1|NA
CASSYVQGYQETQYF
TGTGCCAGCAGTTATGTACAGGGGTACCAAGAGACCCAGTACTTC
>TRBV5-1|TRBJ2-7|TRBD1|NA
CASSLGILGTAGYEQYF
TGCGCCAGCAGCTTGGGGATCCTCGGGACAGCAGGTTACGAGCAGTACTTC
>TRBV7-9|TRBJ2-3|NA|NA
CASRGASGTDTQYF
TGTGCCAGCCGGGGGGCTAGCGGCACAGATACGCAGTATTTT
>TRBV4-3|TRBJ1-6|TRBD1|NA
CASSQVPGQGSPLHF
TGCGCCAGCAGCCAAGTCCCGGGACAGGGTTCACCCCTCCACTTT
>TRBV10-2|TRBJ2-7|NA|NA
CASMTTGWREQYF
TGCGCCAGCATGACCACCGGCTGGAGGGAGCAGTACTTC
>TRBV10-3|TRBJ2-5|NA|NA
CAISEMTTQETQYF
TGTGCCATCAGTGAGATGACTACCCAAGAGACCCAGTACTTC
>TRBV19|TRBJ2-2|NA|NA
CASSIWGAGELFF
TGTGCCAGTAGTATCTGGGGCGCCGGGGAGCTGTTTTTT
>TRBV7-9|TRBJ1-2|NA|NA
CASSDSPNYGYTF
TGTGCCAGCAGCGACAGCCCTAACTATGGCTACACCTTC
>TRBV5-4|TRBJ2-7|NA|NA
CASSLDARPPYEQYF
TGTGCCAGCAGCTTGGATGCCAGACCCCCCTACGAGCAGTACTTC
>TRBV4-3|TRBJ2-6|TRBD1|NA
CASSQDGQGPSGANVLTF
TGCGCCAGCAGCCAGGATGGACAGGGACCCTCTGGGGCCAACGTCCTGACTTTC
>TRBV6-5|TRBJ1-6|NA|NA
CASSYSGSSPLHF
TGTGCCAGCAGTTACTCTGGGAGCTCACCCCTCCACTTT
>TRBV15|TRBJ1-5|NA|NA
CATSRVSPRTSYSNQPQHF
TGTGCCACCAGCAGGGTAAGCCCCAGGACAAGCTATAGCAATCAGCCCCAGCATTTT
>TRBV7-2|TRBJ2-1|NA|NA
CASSFYNEQFF
TGTGCCAGCAGCTTCTATAATGAGCAGTTCTTC
>TRBV19|TRBJ2-1|NA|NA
CASTEHWDANNEQFF
TGTGCCAGTACCGAACATTGGGACGCCAACAATGAGCAGTTCTTC
>TRBV12-5|TRBJ1-1|NA|NA
CASGLLRYREGDTEAFF
TGTGCTAGTGGTTTGCTCCGATACAGGGAGGGGGACACTGAAGCTTTCTTT
>TRBV6-5|TRBJ2-7|NA|once
CASSRDLRRSYEQYF
TGTGCCAGCAGCAGGGACCTCCGCCGCTCCTACGAGCAGTACTTC
>TRBV7-2|TRBJ1-5|NA|NA
CASSLVELNQPQHF
TGTGCCAGCAGCTTAGTGGAGCTCAATCAGCCCCAGCATTTT
>TRBV5-4|TRBJ2-3|NA|once
CASSLAGGTDTQYF
TGTGCCAGCAGCTTGGCGGGAGGCACAGATACGCAGTATTTT
>TRBV28|TRBJ2-7|TRBD1|NA
CASSFRDRLYEQYF
TGTGCCAGCAGTTTTAGGGACAGGCTCTACGAGCAGTACTTC
>TRBV18|TRBJ2-6|NA|few
CASAGLRNSGANVLTF
TGTGCCAGCGCGGGACTTCGGAACTCTGGGGCCAACGTCCTGACTTTC
>TRBV7-3|TRBJ2-3|NA|NA
CASSLQASVSTDTQYF
TGTGCCAGCAGCTTACAGGCTAGCGTTAGCACAGATACGCAGTATTTT
>TRBV14|TRBJ2-3|NA|NA
CASSNSGFSTDTQYF
TGTGCCAGCAGCAATAGCGGATTTAGCACAGATACGCAGTATTTT
>TRBV6-5|TRBJ2-1|NA|NA
CASSRASVRYNEQFF
TGTGCCAGCAGTAGAGCTAGCGTTCGCTACAATGAGCAGTTCTTC
>TRBV7-9|TRBJ1-1|NA|NA
CASSPTLQSRGAFF
TGTGCCAGCAGCCCGACTCTCCAATCCCGTGGGGCTTTCTTT
>TRBV5-1|TRBJ2-7|NA|NA
CASSFLGDSYEQYF
TGCGCCAGCAGCTTTCTGGGGGACTCCTACGAGCAGTACTTC
>TRBV7-3|TRBJ1-6|NA|NA
CASSPRTRNNSPLHF
TGTGCCAGCAGCCCCCGGACAAGAAATAATTCACCCCTCCACTTT
>TRBV7-2|TRBJ2-1|TRBD2|once
CASSKTSGGAFDEQFF
TGTGCCAGCAGCAAGACTAGCGGGGGGGCTTTCGATGAGCAGTTCTTC
>TRBV10-3|TRBJ2-7|NA|NA
CAISEDPRVTYEQYF
TGTGCCATCAGTGAGGACCCCCGGGTAACCTACGAGCAGTACTTC
>TRBV7-9|TRBJ1-4|NA|NA
CASSVSGTRREKLFF
TGTGCCAGCAGCGTATCCGGGACCAGGAGGGAAAAACTGTTTTTT
>TRBV10-3|TRBJ1-6|NA|NA
CAISESGTLSPLHF
TGTGCCATCAGTGAGTCCGGGACACTTTCACCCCTCCACTTT
>TRBV7-6|TRBJ2-1|TRBD2|NA
CASSFFYGTSGGDEQFF
TGTGCCAGCAGCTTCTTTTACGGGACTAGCGGGGGGGATGAGCAGTTCTTC
>TRBV19|TRBJ1-5|NA|once
CASSIRTVNQPQHF
TGTGCCAGTAGTATCCGGACAGTGAATCAGCCCCAGCATTTT
>TRBV9|TRBJ1-4|NA|NA
CASSVGVHPARGEKLFF
TGTGCCAGCAGCGTAGGGGTCCATCCAGCTAGGGGTGAAAAACTGTTTTTT
>TRBV21-1|TRBJ2-3|NA|NA
CASSSGTVGAAQYF
TGTGCCAGCAGCTCCGGGACAGTGGGTGCGGCGCAGTATTTT